The present entry profiles one T cell receptor (beta chain) with its context. The antigen is undetermined. This sample was included in a study of human T cells and chemical hapten exposure. The CDR3 is 18 residues long. Germline CDR1 is MNHEY and CDR2 is SVGEGT. The V gene end was trimmed by 4 bases and the J gene end by 0 bases; junction bases not matched to a gene: 8. TCRdb passed the RACE reads through MiXCR, listing each CDR3 protein once. The sample holds 100,000 to 120,000 distinct CDR3 sequences, nearly 35% seen once. Stated time point: patch test 3, about 24 weeks after DPC sensitization. Noted treatment: therapeutic diphenylcyclopropenone sensitization with weekly scalp DPC. Whole-study results and caveats: Relative to controls, expanded TCRs formed significantly more large CDR3 similarity clusters.

This chain connects TRBV6-2 or TRBV6-3 to TRBJ2-6, with TRBD1 identical over 8 bases. The source material was whole blood, sampled in connection with sensitization to the hapten diphenylcyclopropenone (DPC). This sequence was found in a man aged 35 to 55 with alopecia areata. Some clones in this sample may be carry-over from other donors' samples. CDR3: CASSSSGTGLSGANVLTF. As DNA, the CDR3 is TGTGCCAGCAGTTCTTCCGGGACAGGACTCTCTGGGGCCAACGTCCTGACTTTC.